This T cell receptor (beta chain) was found in a study of blood T cell repertoires in COVID-19. The overall study: PBMCs, B-cell-depleted T cells, or T cells provided the cDNA or gDNA that made up the material.

The method was immunoSEQ multiplex PCR; TCRdb's version includes in-frame clones alone and lacks a portion of them. The repertoire holds hundreds of thousands of clones, with over 80% as singletons. CDR3 length: 12 residues. Trimming took off 1 base at V and 6 bases at J, with 6 bases between the two ends. Germline V lookup: CDR1 SEHNR, CDR2 FQNEAQ (reference sequence). The rearrangement joins TRBV7-9 to TRBJ2-5, with D uncertain. The receptor was derived from a woman in her 70s with active or convalescent COVID-19. The sequenced material came from peripheral blood. The CDR3 nucleotides are TGTGCCAGCAGCTTAGAATACAAGACCCAGTACTTC. Translating gives CASSLEYKTQYF. The full variable domain, rest sourced from reference TRBV7-9 and TRBJ2-5, is DTGVSQNPRHKITKRGQNVTFRCDPISEHNRLYWYRQTLGQGPEFLTYFQNEAQLEKSRLLSDRFSAERPKGSFSTLEIQRTEQGDSAMYLCASSLEYKTQYFGPGTRLLVL.